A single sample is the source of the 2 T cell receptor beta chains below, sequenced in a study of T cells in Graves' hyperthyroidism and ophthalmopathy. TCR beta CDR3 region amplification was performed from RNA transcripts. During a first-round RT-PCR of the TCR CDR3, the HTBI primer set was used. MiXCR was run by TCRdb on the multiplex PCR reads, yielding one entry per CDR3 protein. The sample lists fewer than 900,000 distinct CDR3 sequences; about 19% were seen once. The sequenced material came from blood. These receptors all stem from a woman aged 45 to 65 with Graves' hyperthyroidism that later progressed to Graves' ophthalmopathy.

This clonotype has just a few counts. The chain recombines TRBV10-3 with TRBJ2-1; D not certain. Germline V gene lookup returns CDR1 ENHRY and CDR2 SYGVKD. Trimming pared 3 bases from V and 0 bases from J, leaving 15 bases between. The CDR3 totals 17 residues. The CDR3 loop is CAISESPNGVSYNEQFF. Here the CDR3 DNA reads TGTGCCATCAGTGAATCCCCCAACGGAGTCTCCTACAATGAGCAGTTCTTC.

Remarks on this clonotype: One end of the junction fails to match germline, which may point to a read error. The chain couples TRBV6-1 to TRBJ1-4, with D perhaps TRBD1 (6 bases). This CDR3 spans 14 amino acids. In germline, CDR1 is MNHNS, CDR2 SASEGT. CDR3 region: CASSFRQDNEKLFF. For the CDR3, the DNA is TGCGCCAGCAGCTTTCGACAGGATAATGAAAAACTGTTTTTT.